Listed here is a single T cell receptor (beta chain). What it recognizes is unknown. This record comes from a study of monozygotic twins with inflammatory bowel disease. Overall study findings and caveats: Relative clonotype sharing with others was diminished in IBD patients versus healthy twins, particularly with disease activity.

The CDR3 is made up of 14 amino acids. Germline V CDR1 and CDR2: SGHAT, FQDESV (reference sequence). Donors each contributed one blood sample measuring less than 3 ml. Making each TCR library took approximately 3.5 ug of total RNA. Template switching incorporated UMIs with a 6-nucleotide sample barcode. TCRdb reprocessed the 5' RACE reads and keeps a single row for each CDR3 protein, giving no DNA. This repertoire includes more than 300,000 distinct CDR3 sequences. The clonotype was recovered from a human donor with ulcerative colitis or Crohn's disease, or a healthy co-twin of an affected twin (not recorded which). Sequenced sample: blood. The chain uses TRBV11-1 and TRBJ1-1; the D call of TRBD1 rests on TCRdb alone, since no DNA is present to check it. The CDR3 sequence is CASRPPTGRTEAFF.